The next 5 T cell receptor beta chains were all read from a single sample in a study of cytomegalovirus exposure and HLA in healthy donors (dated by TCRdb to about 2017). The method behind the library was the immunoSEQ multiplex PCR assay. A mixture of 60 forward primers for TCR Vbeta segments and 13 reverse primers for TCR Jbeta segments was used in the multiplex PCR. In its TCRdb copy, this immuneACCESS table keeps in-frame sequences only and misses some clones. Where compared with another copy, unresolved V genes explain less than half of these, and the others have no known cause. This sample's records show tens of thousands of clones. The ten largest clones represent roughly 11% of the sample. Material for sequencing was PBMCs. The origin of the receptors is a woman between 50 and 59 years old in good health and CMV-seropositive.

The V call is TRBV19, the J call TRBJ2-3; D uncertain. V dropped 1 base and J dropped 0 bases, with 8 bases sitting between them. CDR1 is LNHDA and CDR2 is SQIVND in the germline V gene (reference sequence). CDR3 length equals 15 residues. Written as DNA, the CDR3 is TGTGCCAGTAGTATAGCGGAGACGAGCACAGATACGCAGTATTTT. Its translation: CASSIAETSTDTQYF.

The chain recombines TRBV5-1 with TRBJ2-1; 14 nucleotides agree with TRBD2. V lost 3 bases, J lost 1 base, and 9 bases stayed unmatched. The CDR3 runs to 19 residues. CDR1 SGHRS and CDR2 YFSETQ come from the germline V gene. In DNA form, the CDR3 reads TGCGCCAGCAGCTCCGGGACTAGCGGGAGCATTATGTCCTACAATGAGCAGTTCTTC. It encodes CASSSGTSGSIMSYNEQFF.

The CDR3 DNA follows: TGTGCCAGCAGCCCGTTCCGCACAGATACGCAGTATTTT. Translation: CASSPFRTDTQYF. The chain uses TRBV7-6 and TRBJ2-3; D not certain. The V end lost 5 bases, the J end lost 1 base, and 7 bases lay between the germline ends. CDR1 and CDR2 from the germline V gene are SGHVS and FNYEAQ. The CDR3 contains 13 residues.

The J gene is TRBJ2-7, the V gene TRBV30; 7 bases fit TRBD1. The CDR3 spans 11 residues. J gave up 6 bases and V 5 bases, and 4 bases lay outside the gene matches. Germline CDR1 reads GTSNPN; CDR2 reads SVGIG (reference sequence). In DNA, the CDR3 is TGTGCCTGGGGACAGGTTAGCGAGCAGTACTTC. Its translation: CAWGQVSEQYF. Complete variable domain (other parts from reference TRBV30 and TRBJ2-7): SQTIHQWPATLVQPVGSPLSLECTVEGTSNPNLYWYRQAAGRGLQLLFYSVGIGQISSEVPQNLSASRPQDRQFILSSKKLLLSDSGFYLCAWGQVSEQYFGPGTRLTVT.

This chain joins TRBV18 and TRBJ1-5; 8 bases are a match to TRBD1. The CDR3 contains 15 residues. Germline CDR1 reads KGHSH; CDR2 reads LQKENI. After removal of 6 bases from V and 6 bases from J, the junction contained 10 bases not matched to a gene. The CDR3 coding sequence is TGTGCCAGCTCGCCAGACAGGGGATTAAGTCAGCCCCAGCATTTT. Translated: CASSPDRGLSQPQHF.